The 13 T cell receptor beta chains given below trace back to one sample, sequenced in a study of immune evolution from preneoplasia to lung adenocarcinoma listed by TCRdb under 2021. The receptor library was made with the immunoSEQ multiplex PCR assay. The table comes from immuneACCESS by way of TCRdb, which keeps in-frame sequences with V and J called. Part of the clones is missing from these tables; in studies checked, under half for an unresolved V gene and the rest for unknown reasons. The sample data list 25,000 to 30,000 clones, and approximately 69% of these were observed just once. The top ten hold 5% to 7% of the sample. Sequenced: FFPE invasive lung adenocarcinoma tissue. The cell subset or site label here, explained by the study, means: frankly invasive lung adenocarcinoma (ADC). All receptors come from a person between 60 and 69 years old with invasive lung adenocarcinoma. Some clones in this sample may be carry-over from other donors' samples.

The gene calls are TRBV4-1 and TRBJ2-1; no clear D. Germline assignment: CDR1 MGHRA and CDR2 YSYEKL. The CDR3 is made up of 15 amino acids. The V end lost 1 base, the J end lost 8 bases, and 15 bases lay between the germline ends. The CDR3 protein is CASSQVDSPGDEQFF. The CDR3 nucleotides are TGCGCCAGCAGCCAAGTTGACTCGCCGGGCGATGAGCAGTTCTTC.

The rearrangement links TRBV20-1 to TRBJ2-5, with D perhaps matching TRBD1 (6 bases). This CDR3 has 11 amino acids. Germline-derived CDR1 and CDR2 are DFQATT and SNEGSKA (reference sequence). The V end was cut by 6 bases, the J end by 6 bases, with 11 bases between. This chain's CDR3 is CSAEGGKTQYF. CDR3 bases: TGCAGTGCGGAAGGGGGAAAGACCCAGTACTTC.

The chain carries TRBV27 and TRBJ1-1, with D possibly matching TRBD1 (6 bases). This CDR3 is 14 amino acids long. Trimming pared 3 bases from V and 5 bases from J, leaving 13 bases between. CDR1 and CDR2 (germline): MNHEY, SMNVEV (reference sequence). The DNA of the CDR3 is TGTGCCAGCAGTTTTTGGGCAGGGGAAACTGAAGCTTTCTTT. Encoded protein: CASSFWAGETEAFF.

This clone appeared a few times. The chain recombines TRBV25-1 with TRBJ2-7; perhaps D is TRBD1 or TRBD2 (5 bases each). Trimming stripped 2 bases from V and 8 bases from J, with 13 bases between. Per the germline V gene, CDR1 is MGHDK and CDR2 is SYGVNS. This CDR3 spans 13 amino acids. CDR3 DNA sequence: TGTGCCAGCAGTGAACCGGGACCGCTGCAGCAGTACTTC. Amino acid sequence: CASSEPGPLQQYF.

J is TRBJ1-2 and V is TRBV11-1; no reliable D call. The germline V gene has CDR1 SGHAT and CDR2 FQDESV (reference sequence). Trimming stripped 0 bases from V and 0 bases from J, with 11 bases between. The CDR3 is 16 residues long. The DNA of the CDR3 is TGTGCCAGCAGCTTAGCTTCTCCACCTCCTAACTATGGCTACACCTTC. This sequence encodes CASSLASPPPNYGYTF. The full variable domain, with the rest looked up from reference TRBV11-1 and TRBJ1-2, is EAEVAQSPRYKITEKSQAVAFWCDPISGHATLYWYRQILGQGPELLVQFQDESVVDDSQLPKDRFSAERLKGVDSTLKIQPAELGDSAMYLCASSLASPPPNYGYTFGSGTRLTVV.

The CDR3 DNA reads as TGTGCCAGCAGGAGGGGGAGGGGGAGCAATCAGCCCCAGCATTTT. Protein sequence: CASRRGRGSNQPQHF. V gene TRBV6-5 combines with J gene TRBJ1-5; D is perhaps TRBD1 (6 bases). Germline values: CDR1 MNHEY, CDR2 SVGAGI. The CDR3 sequence is 15 residues long. Trimming cost V 6 bases and J 1 base, with 13 bases left between them.

In this sample, this clone is medium-sized. V is TRBV5-1 and J is TRBJ2-1; D might be TRBD1 (5 bases). Trimming took off 3 bases at V and 8 bases at J, with 15 bases between the two ends. The CDR3 has 14 residues. Germline CDR1 reads SGHRS; CDR2 reads YFSETQ. The CDR3 sequence is CASSYVQGSYEQFF. DNA of the CDR3: TGCGCCAGCAGCTACGTGCAGGGATCGTATGAGCAGTTCTTC.

The chain uses TRBV19 and TRBJ2-3, with a weak D call TRBD1 (6 bases). The CDR3 has 16 amino acids. Trimming pared 6 bases from V and 0 bases from J, leaving 16 bases between. Germline CDR1 reads LNHDA; CDR2 reads SQIVND (reference sequence). In DNA form, the CDR3 reads TGTGCCAGTAGCCCCTCGACAGGAGTAAGCACAGATACGCAGTATTTT. It encodes CASSPSTGVSTDTQYF.

The chain uses TRBV6-6 and TRBJ2-1; perhaps TRBD1 as D (6 bases). Germline loops: CDR1 MNHNY, CDR2 SVGAGI (reference sequence). The ends were cut back, 5 bases at V and 3 bases at J, with 11 bases in the middle. This CDR3 is 14 amino acids long. The CDR3 reads CASSPAGDYNEQFF. The DNA for the CDR3 is TGTGCCAGCAGTCCAGCAGGGGACTACAATGAGCAGTTCTTC.

The genes are TRBV9 and TRBJ2-3, with D perhaps matching TRBD1 (5 bases). CDR3 size: 15 residues. Germline V lookup: CDR1 SGDLS, CDR2 YYNGEE. The germline V and J ends were trimmed by 0 bases and 0 bases, with 8 bases remaining between them. The CDR3 region is CASSVAWGSTDTQYF. The DNA for the CDR3 is TGTGCCAGCAGCGTAGCATGGGGCAGCACAGATACGCAGTATTTT.

The chain carries TRBV11-2 and TRBJ2-7; TRBD2 agrees at 7 bases. Losses at the gene ends were 2 bases for V and 4 bases for J; bases not matched to a gene: 8. This CDR3 has 15 residues. In germline, CDR1 is SGHAT, CDR2 FQNNGV. The CDR3 DNA follows: TGTGCCAGCAGCTTATCGACGGGAGGATATTACGAGCAGTACTTC. It specifies CASSLSTGGYYEQYF.

The CDR3 DNA follows: TGCGCCAGCAGTTCTACGAACAGGGTGACCAATGAGCAGTTCTTC. This sequence encodes CASSSTNRVTNEQFF. J is TRBJ2-1 and V is TRBV5-1, with D maybe TRBD1 (6 bases). V shed 5 bases and J shed 6 bases, with 18 bases lying between them. The CDR3 is 15 amino acids. CDR1 is SGHRS and CDR2 is YFSETQ in the germline V gene.

The chain recombines TRBV14 with TRBJ2-7; D unresolved. This CDR3 contains 13 residues. The V and J ends lost 0 bases and 9 bases respectively, with 12 bases between them. Germline lookup yields CDR1 SGHDN and CDR2 FVKESK. This chain's CDR3 is CASSQDAPPGQYF. The CDR3 nucleotides read TGTGCCAGCAGCCAAGACGCCCCTCCAGGGCAGTACTTC.